The 29 T cell receptor beta chains below come from one sample, sequenced in a study of T cell repertoires in aging, cancer and after chemotherapy. Rearranged V-D-J TRB sequences were amplified with a mixed TRB-A/B primer pool. TCRdb fed the multiplex PCR reads into MiXCR, producing one record per CDR3 protein. The sample gives roughly 6,200 distinct CDR3 sequences, less than 25% of which show up once; over 7.5% is in the top ten. The template was genomic DNA from peripheral blood, not RNA. The sequencing sample was made of blood. The origin of the receptors is a human donor in good health.

This clonotype is judged medium-sized (0.01 to 0.1%). The chain couples TRBV27 to TRBJ2-7; 12 bases fit TRBD2. Germline values: CDR1 MNHEY, CDR2 SMNVEV (reference sequence). The CDR3 sequence is 15 residues long. The junction had 3 bases not matched to a gene; V was cut back by 6 bases and J by 0 bases. In DNA form, the CDR3 reads TGTGCCAGCAGACCGACTAGCGGGAGCTCCTACGAGCAGTACGTC. Residues: CASRPTSGSSYEQYV.

The rearrangement links TRBV20-1 to TRBJ1-2, with TRBD1 identical over 10 bases. Germline trimming cut 5 bases from V and 2 bases from J; bases unmatched to any gene: 5. CDR1 DFQATT and CDR2 SNEGSKA come from the germline V gene (reference sequence). There are 14 residues in the CDR3. CDR3 in amino acids: CSAPRDRGNYGYTF. CDR3 bases: TGCAGTGCTCCCCGGGACAGGGGAAACTATGGCTACACCTTC.

This clonotype was counted only a few times. V gene TRBV4-3 combines with J gene TRBJ2-2; 8 bases align to TRBD1. CDR1 and CDR2 (germline): LGHNA, YSLEER. V shed 3 bases and J 7 bases; nucleotides not matched to a gene: 13. This CDR3 is built from 17 residues. CDR3 nucleotide sequence: TGCGCCAGCAGCCAGGGGGCGGCAGGGGGCCGAAGCGGGGAGCTGTTTTTT. It encodes CASSQGAAGGRSGELFF.

By frequency in the sample, this clonotype is medium-sized. This chain links TRBV19 with TRBJ1-4; TRBD1 aligns across 7 bases. V trimming: 5 bases; J trimming: 0 bases; junction bases outside the gene matches: 6. Germline V gene data show CDR1 as LNHDA and CDR2 as SQIVND (reference sequence). This CDR3 spans 16 amino acids. The chain's CDR3 is CASSAGTDATNEKLFF. In DNA, the CDR3 is TGTGCCAGTAGTGCCGGGACAGATGCAACTAATGAAAAACTGTTTTTT.

This clonotype was seen a handful of times. This chain joins TRBV18 and TRBJ2-1, with 8 bases identical to TRBD2. The V and J ends lost 3 bases and 7 bases, in that order; junction bases with no gene match: 11. The CDR3 contains 16 residues. Germline values: CDR1 KGHSH, CDR2 LQKENI. CDR3 loop: CASSPFPAGAGNEQFF. In nucleotides, the CDR3 is TGTGCCAGCTCACCTTTCCCAGCGGGAGCAGGAAATGAGCAGTTCTTC.

As for this clonotype: Being one base from a much bigger clone, this may be a read error. V is TRBV5-6 and J is TRBJ2-7; D gene unclear. Deletions cut 0 bases from V and 5 bases from J, with 12 bases between. The CDR3 sequence is 14 residues long. Germline-derived CDR1 and CDR2 are SGHDT and YYEEEE. CDR3 amino acids: CASSLGGRYHEQYF. The CDR3 DNA reads as TGTGCCAGCAGCTTGGGCGGCAGGTACCACGAGCAGTACTTC.

The genes are TRBV12-3 or TRBV12-4 and TRBJ2-7, with TRBD1 matching over 7 bases. The junction had 4 bases not matched to a gene; V was cut back by 6 bases and J by 2 bases. The CDR3 is 13 amino acids. The CDR3 DNA is TGTGCCAGCAGAACCCAGGGGGCCTACGAGCAGTACGTC. Translation: CASRTQGAYEQYV.

Relative to its sample, this clonotype is medium-sized (0.01 to 0.1%). The chain has TRBV7-2 and TRBJ2-2; D not resolved. The CDR3 consists of 14 residues. Per the germline V gene, CDR1 is SGHTA and CDR2 is FQGNSA. V lost 2 bases and J lost 1, with 5 bases in between. The CDR3 loop reads CASSLSKNTGELFF. The CDR3 coding sequence is TGTGCCAGCAGCTTAAGTAAGAACACCGGGGAGCTGTTTTTT.

This clonotype has more than one count but fewer than ten. The genes are TRBV5-1 and TRBJ1-1; 7 bases align to TRBD1. The CDR3 is made up of 14 amino acids. Germline CDR1 and CDR2: SGHRS and YFSETQ. V lost 3 bases, J lost 0 bases, and 2 bases stayed unmatched. This CDR3 is CASSSGQVNTEAFF. The CDR3 DNA reads as TGCGCCAGCAGCTCTGGACAGGTGAACACTGAAGCTTTCTTT.

Judged by abundance, this clonotype is medium-sized. This chain connects TRBV6-2 or TRBV6-3 to TRBJ1-1; D is ambiguous. The CDR3 is 12 residues long. Germline V gene data show CDR1 as MNHEY and CDR2 as SVGEGT. With 6 bases removed from V and 6 bases from J, the gap between germline ends came to 11 bases. The CDR3: CASSRRASEAFF. The CDR3 DNA follows: TGTGCCAGCAGCCGACGTGCCTCTGAAGCTTTCTTT.

This clonotype was seen repeatedly, ten times or more. V gene TRBV13 combines with J gene TRBJ1-1; 7 nucleotides align to TRBD1. Trimming cost V 5 bases and J 0 bases; bases outside gene matches: 6. The CDR3 spans 15 residues. Germline V CDR1 and CDR2: PRHDT, FYEKMQ (reference sequence). CDR3 nucleotide sequence: TGTGCCAGCAGCCCAGGGACAGACATGAACACTGAAGCTTTCTTT. Its translation: CASSPGTDMNTEAFF.

The chain uses TRBV2 and TRBJ2-1, with TRBD1 matching 7 bases. The junction had 4 bases not matched to a gene; V was cut back by 6 bases and J by 2 bases. The CDR3 has 14 amino acids. Germline CDR1 reads SNHLY; CDR2 reads FYNNEI. CDR3 amino acids: CASRATGTYNEQFF. In DNA form, the CDR3 reads TGTGCCAGCAGGGCGACAGGGACCTACAATGAGCAGTTCTTC.

This clonotype was recorded only once. This may stem from a read error, because a much larger clone lies one nucleotide away. The J gene is TRBJ2-5, the V gene TRBV20-1; TRBD2 matches 7 bases. Germline V gene sequence: CDR1 DFQATT, CDR2 SNEGSKA (reference sequence). V was pared by 5 bases and J by 2 bases, with 8 bases of the junction left unmatched. CDR3 length: 14 residues. The CDR3 nucleotides read TGCAGTGCTCTCCCCCGACTAGCTCAAGAGACCCAGTACTTC. Translation gives CSALPRLAQETQYF.

By share of the sample, this clonotype is medium-sized. The rearrangement joins TRBV7-9 to TRBJ1-1, with D perhaps TRBD1 (5 bases). Germline-derived CDR1 and CDR2 are SEHNR and FQNEAQ (reference sequence). CDR3 size: 14 residues. Trimming removed 4 bases at V and 5 bases at J, with 14 bases between. CDR3 nucleotides: TGTGCCAGCAGCTGGGCAGGGACGGAAACTGAAGCTTTCTTT. Amino acid sequence: CASSWAGTETEAFF.

This clonotype is medium-sized within its sample. J is TRBJ1-2 and V is TRBV4-3; D not certain. Between the trimmed V and J ends, which lost 0 bases and 0 bases, there was a span of 14 bases. The V gene's germline CDR1 is LGHNA and CDR2 YSLEER. The CDR3 runs 17 residues. CDR3 coding DNA: TGCGCCAGCAGCCAAGAAAAGAGCACACAAGCTAACTATGGCTACACCTTC. This encodes CASSQEKSTQANYGYTF.

In DNA, the CDR3 is TGTGCCAGCAGCTACCGACGGGGGGATACGCAGTATTTT. Its translation is CASSYRRGDTQYF. The chain combines TRBV21-1 with TRBJ2-3; the table's D call of TRBD1 was not tested on the DNA. TRBV21-1 is termed a pseudogene. CDR3 length: 13 amino acids.

By share, this clonotype ranks as medium-sized. The gene calls are TRBV6-6 and TRBJ1-2, with D unclear. The CDR3 has 16 residues. CDR1 and CDR2 from the germline V gene are MNHNY and SVGAGI (reference sequence). V gave up 5 bases and J gave up 2 bases, with 18 bases separating them. As DNA, the CDR3 is TGTGCCAGCAGTCGGGCTACCAGAGCGGCGAACTATGGCTACACCTTC. Residues: CASSRATRAANYGYTF.

The rearrangement links TRBV11-2 to TRBJ2-3, with 13 bases fitting TRBD2. J lost 2 bases, V lost 5 bases, and 4 bases had no gene match. Germline lookup yields CDR1 SGHAT and CDR2 FQNNGV. The CDR3 totals 16 residues. CDR3 bases: TGTGCCAGCAGCCTTGGGACTAGCGGGGACACAGATACGCAGTATTTT. Translating gives CASSLGTSGDTDTQYF.

About this clonotype: A much larger clone differs from this one at a single base, so this may be a read error. CDR3 nucleotides: TGCAGTGCTAGAGATTTACTAGAGGAGGAGGGCCCAGATACGCAGTATTTT. It yields the protein CSARDLLEEEGPDTQYF. The chain is built from TRBV20-1 and TRBJ2-3, with D maybe TRBD2 (6 bases). V was clipped by 0 bases and J by 4 bases, with 20 bases between them. The germline V gene encodes CDR1 DFQATT and CDR2 SNEGSKA (reference sequence). This CDR3 is built from 17 residues.

The gene calls are TRBV6-6 and TRBJ1-2; 7 bases are a match to TRBD1. This CDR3 region has 16 residues. Germline V gives CDR1 MNHNY, CDR2 SVGAGI (reference sequence). V dropped 3 bases and J dropped 0; count of bases not matched to a gene: 7. The DNA of the CDR3 is TGTGCCAGCAGTTATTACGGGACAGATGCTAACTATGGCTACACCTTC. As protein: CASSYYGTDANYGYTF.

As regards this clonotype: At one end, the junction sequence differs from germline, possibly due to a read error. The chain combines TRBV6-5 with TRBJ2-1; 7 bases match TRBD2. The CDR3 spans 12 residues. Germline CDR1 is MNHEY and CDR2 is SVGAGI. CDR3 sequence: CACSDPGGEQFF. The CDR3, as DNA: TGTGCCTGCAGCGACCCGGGGGGTGAGCAGTTCTTC.

In regard to this clonotype: The junction departs from the called germline gene at one end, perhaps through a read error. The rearrangement links TRBV10-2 to TRBJ1-2, with D possibly being TRBD1 (5 bases). CDR3 length: 15 residues. The germline V gene has CDR1 WSHSY and CDR2 SAAADI. CDR3: CARSGAVPGGYGYTF. In nucleotides, the CDR3 is TGCGCCAGAAGTGGGGCTGTTCCGGGAGGATACGGCTACACCTTC.

This clonotype was seen only a few times. The chain recombines TRBV25-1 with TRBJ2-2, with D unresolved. V dropped 7 bases and J dropped 3 bases, with 9 bases sitting between them. The CDR3 covers 13 residues. Germline V gene data show CDR1 as MGHDK and CDR2 as SYGVNS. CDR3 in DNA: TGTGCCAGCACCAGACGTTACACCGGGGAGCTGTTTTTT. As protein: CASTRRYTGELFF.

In this sample, this clonotype turned up a few times. The rearrangement links TRBV5-1 to TRBJ2-3, with D tentatively TRBD2 (6 bases). V was trimmed by 3 bases and J by 3 bases, leaving 14 bases between them. There are 15 residues in the CDR3. Germline V gene sequence: CDR1 SGHRS, CDR2 YFSETQ. CDR3 nucleotides: TGCGCCAGCAGCTCGACGGCGGCGGGAACAGATACGCAGTATTTT. This encodes CASSSTAAGTDTQYF.

This clonotype was seen only a few times. The gene calls are TRBV6-5 and TRBJ2-1; 8 nucleotides agree with TRBD2. Losses at the gene ends were 5 bases for V and 5 bases for J; bases not matched to a gene: 8. This CDR3 is built from 15 residues. The germline CDR1 and CDR2 sequences are MNHEY and SVGAGI. CDR3 sequence: CASSRAGVVHNEQFF. The CDR3 DNA reads as TGTGCCAGCAGTCGAGCGGGAGTGGTCCACAATGAGCAGTTCTTC.

By share, this clonotype counts as medium-sized (0.01 to 0.1%). This chain connects TRBV5-1 to TRBJ2-7; 9 nucleotides match TRBD1. This CDR3 region has 15 residues. After removal of 3 bases from V and 2 bases from J, the junction contained 6 bases not matched to a gene. Germline V lookup: CDR1 SGHRS, CDR2 YFSETQ. In nucleotides, the CDR3 is TGCGCCAGCAGCTACGGACAGGGGCTAGCCTACGAGCAGTACTTC. This gives the protein CASSYGQGLAYEQYF.

This clonotype has at least ten counts. V gene TRBV27 combines with J gene TRBJ2-3; tentative D call: TRBD2 (6 bases). Germline CDR1 MNHEY, CDR2 SMNVEV (reference sequence). The CDR3 extends over 15 amino acids. The ends were cut back, 1 base at V and 1 base at J, with 9 bases in the middle. The CDR3 loop is CASSLYGSRTDTQYF. The CDR3 coding sequence is TGTGCCAGCAGTTTATACGGGAGCCGCACAGATACGCAGTATTTT.

This clonotype rates as medium-sized. The chain uses TRBV19 and TRBJ2-2, with TRBD1 identical over 10 bases. CDR1 is LNHDA, CDR2 SQIVND, per germline (reference sequence). J gave up 3 bases and V 4 bases, and 5 bases lay outside the gene matches. This CDR3 is built from 16 residues. The CDR3 DNA is TGTGCCAGTAGTAGCGACAGGGGGCGATACACCGGGGAGCTGTTTTTT. It is translated as CASSSDRGRYTGELFF.

Within the sample, this clonotype is medium-sized. The rearrangement uses TRBV7-3 and TRBJ2-1; 9 bases map to TRBD2. Losses at the gene ends were 4 bases for V and 2 bases for J; bases not matched to a gene: 3. Germline V lookup: CDR1 SGHTA, CDR2 FQGTGA. The CDR3 has 15 residues. The CDR3, as DNA: TGTGCCAGCAGCTCCCGCGGGGGGGCCTACAATGAGCAGTTCTTC. Translation: CASSSRGGAYNEQFF.